Presented here are 30 T cell receptor beta chains from one specimen sequenced in a study of CD8+CD57+ T cells in acquired aplastic anemia. Patients picked for sequencing had shown CD8+CD57+ cell expansion detected by flow cytometry. The use of genomic DNA as template underpinned the TCR beta VDJ and CDR3 profiling. One entry per CDR3 protein results from TCRdb running MiXCR on the reads. The sample includes approximately 190,000 distinct CDR3 sequences, more than 45% seen only once; the top ten take approximately 9.7%. Sequenced sample: sorted CD4+, CD8+, or CD8+CD57+ T cells (not recorded which) from PBMCs. These receptor sequences come from a human donor with aplastic anemia.

A word on this clonotype: In this CDR3 the conserved last residue, phenylalanine or tryptophan, is missing, so a read error is likely. This chain links TRBV29-1 with TRBJ2-5; TRBD1 matches 8 bases. The CDR3 runs 11 residues. In germline, CDR1 is SQVTM, CDR2 ANQGSEA. After removal of 8 bases from V and 5 bases from J, the junction contained 4 bases not matched to a gene. The chain's CDR3 is CSWDRRETQYY. The CDR3 bases are TGCAGCTGGGACAGGAGGGAGACCCAGTACTAC.

The chain recombines TRBV4-2 with TRBJ1-1; 10 nucleotides line up with TRBD1. This CDR3 has 14 residues. J gave up 5 bases and V 3 bases, and 3 bases lay outside the gene matches. The germline CDR1 and CDR2 sequences are LGHNA and YNFKEQ. This chain's CDR3 is CASSQDRGSTEAFF. CDR3 bases: TGTGCCAGCAGCCAGGACAGGGGGTCAACTGAAGCTTTCTTT.

V usage is TRBV12-3 or TRBV12-4 and J usage is TRBJ2-1; 12 nucleotides align to TRBD1. The V gene end was trimmed by 5 bases and the J gene end by 8 bases; junction bases not matched to a gene: 10. This CDR3 has 16 amino acids. The CDR3 nucleotides are TGTGCCAGCAGTCCAGCCGGGACAGGGGGCAACGATGAGCAGTTCTTC. Encoded protein: CASSPAGTGGNDEQFF.

The V gene is TRBV7-9, the J gene TRBJ1-1; D remains unclear. The V end lost 3 bases, the J end lost 3 bases, and 11 bases lay between the germline ends. Germline V gene lookup returns CDR1 SEHNR and CDR2 FQNEAQ (reference sequence). The CDR3 has 14 residues. In DNA, the CDR3 is TGTGCCAGCAGCTTGGGCAGATCGGACACTGAAGCTTTCTTT. The encoded protein is CASSLGRSDTEAFF.

This clonotype was observed a few times. The gene calls are TRBV10-3 and TRBJ2-7; no clear D. Trimming pared 5 bases from V and 4 bases from J, leaving 12 bases between. This CDR3 comprises 13 residues. The germline CDR1 and CDR2 sequences are ENHRY and SYGVKD. CDR3 nucleotide sequence: TGTGCCATCAGTTCAGACGGCAGTTACGAGCAGTACTTC. Residues: CAISSDGSYEQYF.

The sample holds many counts of this clonotype. The rearrangement joins TRBV7-9 to TRBJ2-3; possibly TRBD1 for D (5 bases). Germline V CDR1 and CDR2: SEHNR, FQNEAQ (reference sequence). Trimming took 2 bases from V and 6 from J, leaving 12 bases between them. This CDR3 is built from 14 residues. This chain's CDR3 is CASSLFSGSDTQYF. The DNA of the CDR3 is TGTGCCAGCAGCTTATTTTCAGGGTCGGATACGCAGTATTTT.

At least ten counts were recorded for this clonotype. CDR3 residues: CASRLAGGADTQYF. The DNA for the CDR3 is TGTGCCAGCAGACTAGCGGGAGGGGCAGATACGCAGTATTTT. The chain employs TRBV2 and TRBJ2-3, with 13 bases lining up with TRBD2. This CDR3 comprises 14 residues. V was pared by 6 bases and J by 4 bases, with 1 base of the junction left unmatched. Germline values: CDR1 SNHLY, CDR2 FYNNEI.

This clonotype was seen only a few times. The rearrangement joins TRBV25-1 to TRBJ2-2; weak D call: TRBD2 (6 bases). CDR3 length equals 12 residues. The germline gives CDR1 MGHDK, CDR2 SYGVNS. The V and J ends lost 10 bases and 7 bases respectively, with 13 bases between them. The DNA for the CDR3 is TGTGCCACCCATTCCGGGAGCGGGGAGCTGTTTTTT. Protein: CATHSGSGELFF.

This clonotype has at least ten counts. The CDR3 loop is CASSQGQSTDTQYF. CDR3 coding DNA: TGTGCCAGCAGCCAGGGACAGAGCACAGATACGCAGTATTTT. V usage is TRBV7-3 and J usage is TRBJ2-3; 7 bases are a match to TRBD1. The length of the CDR3 is 14 residues. Losses at the gene ends were 5 bases for V and 0 bases for J; bases not matched to a gene: 2. In germline, CDR1 is SGHTA, CDR2 FQGTGA.

J is TRBJ2-7 and V is TRBV20-1, with 11 positions matching TRBD2. The CDR3 runs to 13 residues. With 6 bases clipped from V and 2 bases from J, the junction kept 3 bases outside the gene matches. The V gene's germline CDR1 is DFQATT and CDR2 SNEGSKA (reference sequence). The CDR3 protein is CSAIAGGPYEQYF. CDR3 nucleotides: TGCAGTGCCATAGCGGGAGGGCCCTACGAGCAGTACTTC.

This clonotype was observed at least ten times. CDR3 nucleotides: TGTGCCAGCAGCCCGGTCTGGGGGGCCGGTACAGATACGCAGTATTTT. This codes for CASSPVWGAGTDTQYF. The V and J genes are TRBV7-8 and TRBJ2-3; D is possibly TRBD1 or TRBD2 (6 bases each). CDR3 size: 16 residues. CDR1 is SGHVS and CDR2 is FQNEAQ in the germline V gene. Trimming removed 5 bases from V and 3 bases from J, with 18 bases in between.

This clonotype was seen only once. The V gene is TRBV25-1, the J gene TRBJ2-7; D is uncertain. CDR1 is MGHDK and CDR2 is SYGVNS in the germline V gene. Trimming cost V 0 bases and J 1 base, with 22 bases left between them. The CDR3 length is 19 residues. CDR3 residues: CASSEYAGSKSRSSYEQYF. In nucleotides, the CDR3 is TGTGCCAGCAGTGAATACGCTGGTAGCAAGTCACGCTCTTCCTACGAGCAGTACTTC.

This clonotype was counted at least ten times. The chain couples TRBV29-1 to TRBJ1-2; TRBD1 might be the D (5 bases). Germline V gene sequence: CDR1 SQVTM, CDR2 ANQGSEA. The V gene lost 4 bases and the J gene lost 4 bases, with 16 bases spanning the gap. This CDR3 is built from 14 residues. The CDR3 DNA follows: TGCAGCGTTGGGAGGGGAGGGCGAGGCTATGGCTACACCTTC. This sequence encodes CSVGRGGRGYGYTF.

The chain links TRBV2 to TRBJ2-7; TRBD1 might be the D (5 bases). The CDR3 extends over 14 amino acids. Germline lookup yields CDR1 SNHLY and CDR2 FYNNEI. V shed 7 bases and J shed 3 bases, with 16 bases lying between them. Written as DNA, the CDR3 is TGTGCCAGCAACCATGACAGAACCAACTACGAGCAGTACTTC. This codes for CASNHDRTNYEQYF. The complete variable domain, with remaining parts taken from reference TRBV2 and TRBJ2-7, reads EPEVTQTPSHQVTQMGQEVILRCVPISNHLYFYWYRQILGQKVEFLVSFYNNEISEKSEIFDDQFSVERPDGSNFTLKIRSTKLEDSAMYFCASNHDRTNYEQYFGPGTRLTVT.

This clonotype has more than one count but fewer than ten. V gene TRBV2 combines with J gene TRBJ2-1, with D possibly called TRBD1 or TRBD2 (5 bases each). The germline gives CDR1 SNHLY, CDR2 FYNNEI. Trimming stripped 4 bases from V and 7 bases from J, with 14 bases between. The CDR3 covers 14 residues. The CDR3 loop reads CASSAWGSENEQFF. DNA of the CDR3: TGTGCCAGCAGTGCGTGGGGGTCAGAGAATGAGCAGTTCTTC. Based on the CDR3 plus reference TRBV2 and TRBJ2-1, the full variable domain is EPEVTQTPSHQVTQMGQEVILRCVPISNHLYFYWYRQILGQKVEFLVSFYNNEISEKSEIFDDQFSVERPDGSNFTLKIRSTKLEDSAMYFCASSAWGSENEQFFGPGTRLTVL.

V usage is TRBV29-1 and J usage is TRBJ1-1; D is possibly TRBD1 (6 bases). The germline V gene encodes CDR1 SQVTM and CDR2 ANQGSEA. V lost 6 bases, J lost 4 bases, and 18 bases lay in between. The CDR3 consists of 14 residues. The CDR3 spells CSVQGGGGSTEAFF. In nucleotides, the CDR3 is TGCAGCGTCCAAGGGGGAGGTGGGAGCACTGAAGCTTTCTTT.

The rearrangement links TRBV20-1 to TRBJ2-1; 8 bases agree with TRBD2. Germline-derived CDR1 and CDR2 are DFQATT and SNEGSKA (reference sequence). Trimming removed 1 base from V and 2 bases from J; junction bases left unmatched: 7. The CDR3 sequence is 16 residues long. The CDR3 nucleotides are TGCAGTGCTAGAGGAGAGCGGGGGTCAACCTACAATGAGCAGTTCTTC. Encoded protein: CSARGERGSTYNEQFF.

The chain employs TRBV11-2 and TRBJ1-2; 7 bases align to TRBD1. This CDR3 has 16 amino acids. Germline loops: CDR1 SGHAT, CDR2 FQNNGV. The ends lost 5 bases at V and 5 bases at J; junction bases unmatched: 14. The CDR3 coding sequence is TGTGCCAGCAGCCCTACGGGGGGGACAGAGAAATATGGCTACACCTTC. It codes for CASSPTGGTEKYGYTF.

The chain is built from TRBV2 and TRBJ1-1; 9 nucleotides line up with TRBD1. The CDR3 is 15 amino acids. From germline, CDR1 is SNHLY and CDR2 FYNNEI. V trimming: 7 bases; J trimming: 1 base; junction bases outside the gene matches: 7. The CDR3 reads CASTTPGQGNTEAFF. The CDR3 region has the DNA TGTGCCAGCACTACCCCGGGACAGGGGAACACTGAAGCTTTCTTT.

The chain employs TRBV9 and TRBJ2-7; 11 nucleotides line up with TRBD2. V lost 0 bases and J lost 7; bases outside the gene matches: 6. CDR1 and CDR2 from the germline V gene are SGDLS and YYNGEE. This CDR3 region has 15 residues. CDR3 in amino acids: CASSVGSGRGEEQYF. CDR3 DNA: TGTGCCAGCAGCGTAGGTAGCGGGAGGGGGGAGGAGCAGTACTTC.

The chain has TRBV11-2 and TRBJ2-7; TRBD1 matches at 7 bases. The V segment lost 0 bases and the J segment 2 bases; nucleotides outside the gene matches: 4. Germline CDR1 SGHAT, CDR2 FQNNGV. The CDR3 is 15 residues long. The CDR3 DNA sequence: TGTGCCAGCAGCTTAGAGGACAGGCCGACCTACGAGCAGTACTTC. Translating gives CASSLEDRPTYEQYF. Full variable domain (missing parts from reference TRBV11-2 and TRBJ2-7): EAGVAQSPRYKIIEKRQSVAFWCNPISGHATLYWYQQILGQGPKLLIQFQNNGVVDDSQLPKDRFSAERLKGVDSTLKIQPAKLEDSAVYLCASSLEDRPTYEQYFGPGTRLTVT.

The genes are TRBV12-3 or TRBV12-4 and TRBJ1-3; TRBD1 might be the D (6 bases). The CDR3 runs 15 residues. V dropped 8 bases and J dropped 4 bases, with 18 bases sitting between them. The CDR3 coding sequence is TGTGCCAGCTATTCGGGACAAAAGAGCGGAAACACCATATATTTT. The encoded protein is CASYSGQKSGNTIYF.

On this clonotype: A much larger clone lies a single base off, so this may be a read error. The V and J genes are TRBV11-2 and TRBJ2-1; D is perhaps TRBD2 (5 bases). CDR1 and CDR2 (germline): SGHAT, FQNNGV. This CDR3 has 14 amino acids. CDR3 coding DNA: TGTACCAGCAGCCCACCCGGGAAGCCCAATGAGCAGTTCTTC. Translated, it gives CTSSPPGKPNEQFF.

Ten or more counts support this clonotype. The rearrangement links TRBV7-2 to TRBJ1-4; 9 nucleotides agree with TRBD1. J lost 6 bases, V lost 6 bases, and 8 bases had no gene match. The length of the CDR3 is 15 residues. The V gene's germline CDR1 is SGHTA and CDR2 FQGNSA. The CDR3 coding sequence is TGTGCCAGCAGTCGTACAGGGGGCGGTTATGAAAAACTGTTTTTT. Translating gives CASSRTGGGYEKLFF. Full variable domain (outside the CDR3, taken from reference TRBV7-2 and TRBJ1-4): GAGVSQSPSNKVTEKGKDVELRCDPISGHTALYWYRQSLGQGLEFLIYFQGNSAPDKSGLPSDRFSAERTGGSVSTLTIQRTQQEDSAVYLCASSRTGGGYEKLFFGSGTQLSVL.

This clonotype was detected ten times or more. The chain couples TRBV20-1 to TRBJ1-2; D might be TRBD1 (6 bases). CDR3 length: 12 residues. Germline loops: CDR1 DFQATT, CDR2 SNEGSKA (reference sequence). V lost 6 bases, J lost 3 bases, and 11 bases lay in between. DNA of the CDR3: TGCAGTGCCCTATCAGGGGACTATGGCTACACCTTC. Translating gives CSALSGDYGYTF.

This clonotype showed up many times. This chain connects TRBV12-3 or TRBV12-4 to TRBJ2-3; D is possibly TRBD2 (6 bases). The ends were cut back, 3 bases at V and 8 bases at J, with 15 bases in the middle. The CDR3 runs 14 residues. The CDR3 spells CASSFRREAGTQYF. CDR3 nucleotide sequence: TGTGCCAGCAGTTTTCGCAGGGAGGCTGGTACGCAGTATTTT.

At least ten counts were recorded for this clonotype. This sequence joins TRBV12-3 or TRBV12-4 and TRBJ2-1; no firm D call. The CDR3 consists of 17 residues. V dropped 6 bases and J dropped 0 bases, with 18 bases sitting between them. CDR3 coding DNA: TGTGCCAGCAGACTTGGACCATCCACAAGCTCCTACAATGAGCAGTTCTTC. Its protein is CASRLGPSTSSYNEQFF.

V usage is TRBV19 and J usage is TRBJ1-1, with D uncertain. With 8 bases removed from V and 8 bases from J, the gap between germline ends came to 21 bases. Germline V lookup: CDR1 LNHDA, CDR2 SQIVND (reference sequence). The CDR3 spans 14 residues. The CDR3 region is CASFQTTEGPEAFF. DNA for the CDR3: TGTGCCAGTTTTCAAACCACTGAAGGACCGGAAGCTTTCTTT.

This chain joins TRBV29-1 and TRBJ1-1; 11 bases align to TRBD1. This CDR3 has 13 amino acids. The germline V gene encodes CDR1 SQVTM and CDR2 ANQGSEA. V was clipped by 7 bases and J by 0 bases; unmatched bases: 1. As DNA, the CDR3 is TGCAGCGGGACAGGGGGCATGAACACTGAAGCTTTCTTT. It yields the protein CSGTGGMNTEAFF.

V is TRBV3-1 and J is TRBJ2-7, with D possibly matching TRBD2 (5 bases). With 0 bases removed from V and 5 bases from J, the gap between germline ends came to 17 bases. Germline V gene data show CDR1 as LGHDT and CDR2 as YNNKEL (reference sequence). The CDR3 runs 16 residues. In nucleotides, the CDR3 is TGTGCCAGCAGCCAAGATTTAACTAGGGTATCGGACGAGCAGTACTTC. Amino acid sequence: CASSQDLTRVSDEQYF.